These 5 T cell receptor beta chains were sequenced from one sample in a study of blood T cell repertoires in COVID-19. Assay: immunoSEQ multiplex PCR; the TCRdb copy retains only in-frame clones and omits some. The sample carries 200,000 to 250,000 clones, about 90% recorded once. Sequenced: PBMCs or T cells enriched from blood (not recorded which). The receptors shown here come from a young man who had recovered from COVID-19.

This clone has just one count. The V gene is TRBV7-9, the J gene TRBJ1-2; 9 nucleotides match TRBD1. The V segment lost 6 bases and the J segment 4 bases; nucleotides outside the gene matches: 15. The CDR3 covers 17 residues. The germline V gene has CDR1 SEHNR and CDR2 FQNEAQ (reference sequence). This CDR3 is CASSHFTGTGNLYGYTF. The CDR3 coding sequence is TGTGCCAGCAGTCATTTTACCGGGACAGGGAACCTCTATGGCTACACCTTC.

V gene TRBV5-4 combines with J gene TRBJ2-6; 8 bases fit TRBD1. Per germline, CDR1 SGHNT and CDR2 YYREEE (reference sequence). The CDR3 has 17 residues. Trimming at V came to 4 bases and at J to 2 bases, leaving 8 bases not matched to a gene. The CDR3 spells CASSTGQGRAGANVLTF. The CDR3 DNA is TGTGCCAGCAGCACCGGACAGGGAAGGGCTGGGGCCAACGTCCTGACTTTC.

This clone appeared once. The chain has TRBV5-1 and TRBJ1-3, with D unclear. The CDR3 is 15 amino acids. Trimming pared 4 bases from V and 2 bases from J, leaving 13 bases between. Germline CDR1 and CDR2: SGHRS and YFSETQ. The CDR3 spells CASSLGTAAGNTIYF. CDR3 nucleotides: TGCGCCAGCAGCCTGGGTACAGCCGCTGGAAACACCATATATTTT.

The V gene is TRBV7-3, the J gene TRBJ2-2; 16 nucleotides agree with TRBD2. With 5 bases clipped from V and 4 bases from J, the junction kept 7 bases outside the gene matches. The germline CDR1 and CDR2 sequences are SGHTA and FQGTGA. The CDR3 totals 18 residues. The CDR3 protein is CASSPPGLAGGRTGELFF. The CDR3 DNA reads TGTGCCAGCAGCCCACCGGGACTAGCGGGGGGGCGCACCGGGGAGCTGTTTTTT. Complete variable domain (other parts from reference TRBV7-3 and TRBJ2-2): GAGVSQTPSNKVTEKGKYVELRCDPISGHTALYWYRQSLGQGPEFLIYFQGTGAADDSGLPNDRFFAVRPEGSVSTLKIQRTERGDSAVYLCASSPPGLAGGRTGELFFGEGSRLTVL.

This chain joins TRBV28 and TRBJ2-7; perhaps TRBD1 as D (6 bases). V was pared by 6 bases and J by 0 bases, with 15 bases between. The CDR3 totals 15 residues. Germline-derived CDR1 and CDR2 are MDHEN and SYDVKM. The CDR3, as DNA: TGTGCCAGCAGGCCCGCGGACAGTAGCTCCTACGAGCAGTACTTC. Protein sequence: CASRPADSSSYEQYF.